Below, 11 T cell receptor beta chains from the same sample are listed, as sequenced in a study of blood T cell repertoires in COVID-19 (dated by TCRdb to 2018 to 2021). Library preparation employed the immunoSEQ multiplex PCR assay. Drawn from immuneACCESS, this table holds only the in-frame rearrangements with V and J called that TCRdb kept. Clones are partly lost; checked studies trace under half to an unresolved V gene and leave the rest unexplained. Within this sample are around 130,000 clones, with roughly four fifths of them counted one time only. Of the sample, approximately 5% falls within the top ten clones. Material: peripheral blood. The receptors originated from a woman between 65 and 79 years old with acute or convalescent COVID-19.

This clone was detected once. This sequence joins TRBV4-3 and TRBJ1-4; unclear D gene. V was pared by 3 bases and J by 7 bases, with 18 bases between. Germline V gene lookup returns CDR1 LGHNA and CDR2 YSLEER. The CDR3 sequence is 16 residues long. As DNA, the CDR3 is TGCGCCAGCAGCCAGGGAATGCTCTTTGGGAGTGAAAAACTGTTTTTT. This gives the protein CASSQGMLFGSEKLFF.

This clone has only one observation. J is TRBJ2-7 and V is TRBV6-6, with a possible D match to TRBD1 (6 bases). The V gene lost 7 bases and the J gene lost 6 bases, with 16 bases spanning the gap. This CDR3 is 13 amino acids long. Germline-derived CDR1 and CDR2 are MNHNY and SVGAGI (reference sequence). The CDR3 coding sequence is TGTGCCAGCAAAGTCGGACAGAGCGGCGAGCAGTACTTC. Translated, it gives CASKVGQSGEQYF.

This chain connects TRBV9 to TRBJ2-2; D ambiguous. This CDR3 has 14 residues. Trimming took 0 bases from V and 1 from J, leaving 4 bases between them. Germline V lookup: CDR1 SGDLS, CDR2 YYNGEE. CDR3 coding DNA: TGTGCCAGCAGCGTAGCAGGGAACACCGGGGAGCTGTTTTTT. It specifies CASSVAGNTGELFF.

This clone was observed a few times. CDR3 in amino acids: CASSLGRTANYGYTF. The DNA of the CDR3 is TGTGCCAGCAGCTTAGGTCGGACAGCTAACTATGGCTACACCTTC. The rearrangement links TRBV7-2 to TRBJ1-2, with a weak D call TRBD1 (6 bases). Per germline, CDR1 SGHTA and CDR2 FQGNSA. Trimming left V 1 base short and J 0 bases short, with 9 bases between. This CDR3 comprises 15 residues.

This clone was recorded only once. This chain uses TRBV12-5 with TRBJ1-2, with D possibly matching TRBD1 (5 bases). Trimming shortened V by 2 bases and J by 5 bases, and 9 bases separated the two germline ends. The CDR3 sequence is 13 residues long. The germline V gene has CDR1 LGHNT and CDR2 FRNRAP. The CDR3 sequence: CASGLWGDYGYTF. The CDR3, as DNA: TGTGCTAGTGGTTTGTGGGGGGATTATGGCTACACCTTC. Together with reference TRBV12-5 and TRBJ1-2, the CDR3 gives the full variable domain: DARVTQTPRHKVTEMGQEVTMRCQPILGHNTVFWYRQTMMQGLELLAYFRNRAPLDDSGMPKDRFSAEMPDATLATLKIQPSEPRDSAVYFCASGLWGDYGYTFGSGTRLTVV.

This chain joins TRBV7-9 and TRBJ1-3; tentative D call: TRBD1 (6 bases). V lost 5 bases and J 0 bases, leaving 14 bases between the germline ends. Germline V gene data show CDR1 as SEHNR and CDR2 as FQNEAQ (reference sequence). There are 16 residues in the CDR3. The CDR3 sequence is CASSPQDRSSGNTIYF. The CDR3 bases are TGTGCCAGCAGCCCCCAAGACAGGTCCTCTGGAAACACCATATATTTT.

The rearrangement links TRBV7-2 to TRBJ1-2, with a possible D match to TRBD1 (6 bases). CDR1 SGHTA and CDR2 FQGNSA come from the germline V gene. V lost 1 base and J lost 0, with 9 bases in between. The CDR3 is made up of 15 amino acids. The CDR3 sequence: CASSLDRVTNYGYTF. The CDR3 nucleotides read TGTGCCAGCAGCTTAGACAGGGTTACTAACTATGGCTACACCTTC.

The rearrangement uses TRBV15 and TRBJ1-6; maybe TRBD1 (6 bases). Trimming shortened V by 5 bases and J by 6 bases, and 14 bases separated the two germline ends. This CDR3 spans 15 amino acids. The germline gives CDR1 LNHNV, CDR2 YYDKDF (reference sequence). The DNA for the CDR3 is TGTGCCACCAGCGTCAGGTTAGGGGGTAATTCACCCCTCCACTTT. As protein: CATSVRLGGNSPLHF. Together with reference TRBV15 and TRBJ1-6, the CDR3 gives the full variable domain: DAMVIQNPRYQVTQFGKPVTLSCSQTLNHNVMYWYQQKSSQAPKLLFHYYDKDFNNEADTPDNFQSRRPNTSFCFLDIRSPGLGDTAMYLCATSVRLGGNSPLHFGNGTRLTVT.

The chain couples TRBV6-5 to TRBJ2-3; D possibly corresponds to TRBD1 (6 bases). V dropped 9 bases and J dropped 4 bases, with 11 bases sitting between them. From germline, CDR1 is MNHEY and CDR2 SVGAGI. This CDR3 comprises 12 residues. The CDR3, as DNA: TGTGCCAGTCGATCAGGGGCAGATACGCAGTATTTT. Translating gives CASRSGADTQYF.

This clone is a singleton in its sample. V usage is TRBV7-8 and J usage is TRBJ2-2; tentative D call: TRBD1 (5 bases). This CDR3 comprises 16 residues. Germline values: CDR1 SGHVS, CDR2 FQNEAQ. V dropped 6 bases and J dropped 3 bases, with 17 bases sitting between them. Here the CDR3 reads CASSFWGPRDTGELFF. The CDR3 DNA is TGTGCCAGCAGTTTTTGGGGCCCCCGAGACACCGGGGAGCTGTTTTTT.

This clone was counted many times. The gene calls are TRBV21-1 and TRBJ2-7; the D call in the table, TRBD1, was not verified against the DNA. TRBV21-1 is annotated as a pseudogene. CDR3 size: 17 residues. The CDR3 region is CASSWGGRTGALYEQYV. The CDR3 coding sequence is TGTGCCAGCAGCTGGGGGGGTAGGACAGGGGCCCTCTACGAGCAGTACGTC.